Below, one T cell receptor (beta chain) is given with its context. The protocol was immunoSEQ multiplex PCR, while the TCRdb copy is restricted to in-frame clones and leaves out a portion. The top ten hold around 1.6% of the sample, which has approximately 100,000 clones, 80% to 90% seen once. The sample belongs to a study of T cells after somatic rescue of genetic block. The CDR3 runs to 15 residues. V shed 4 bases, J shed 2 bases, and the junction held 2 bases outside the gene matches. CDR1 is MNHEY and CDR2 is SMNVEV in the germline V gene (reference sequence). The receptor's source is a woman aged 18-30 years. The chain joins TRBV27 to TRBJ2-6; 7 nucleotides line up with TRBD1. The source material was peripheral blood mononuclear cells (PBMCs). CDR3 bases: TGTGCCAGCAGTTCCCAGGGGGCTGGGGCCAACGTCCTGACTTTC. Translated, it gives CASSSQGAGANVLTF. Full variable domain (missing parts from reference TRBV27 and TRBJ2-6): EAQVTQNPRYLITVTGKKLTVTCSQNMNHEYMSWYRQDPGLGLRQIYYSMNVEVTDKGDVPEGYKVSRKEKRNFPLILESPSPNQTSLYFCASSSQGAGANVLTFGAGSRLTVL.